What follows describes a single T cell receptor beta chain. Antigen specificity is unknown. The data belong to a study of response to subunit inactivated influenza vaccine. TCRdb recomputed calls from the RT-PCR reads with MiXCR, one row per CDR3 protein. The sample gives around 200,000 distinct CDR3 sequences, 12% of which show up once; 25% to 30% is in the top ten. CDR1 and CDR2 from the germline V gene are MNHEY and SVGEGT. The CDR3 contains 18 residues. V lost 2 bases, J lost 4 bases, and 13 bases stayed unmatched. Study results and caveats: Few additional T cells are recruited per seasonal influenza vaccination, authors suggested.

The sample also formed part of further work on T cells expressing NK-cell markers. From that report: In generating TCR beta cDNA, 5'RACE template switching with UMIs was used. TCR beta repertoires came from sorted CD3+CD56+NKG2C+, CD3+CD56+NKG2C- and CD3+CD56-NKG2C+ T cells. The sequencing cohort of eight donors included seven HCMV-seropositive individuals and one seronegative individual. Dominant NKG2C+ clonotype frequencies of 1.0-7.0% of CD8+ T cells were measured in about six donors.

The chain uses TRBV6-2 or TRBV6-3 and TRBJ2-1, with 8 bases lining up with TRBD1. This receptor was obtained from a man aged 50 to 60 who received an inactivated influenza vaccine. The sample was CD8+ T cells sorted from PBMCs, taken 12 days after vaccination. The CDR3, as DNA: TGTGCCAGCAGTTACGAGCCTTTGGCGGACAGGGCATACAATGAGCAGTTCTTC. Its translation: CASSYEPLADRAYNEQFF.